This TCR beta chain originates from a study of CD8 T cells in ankylosing spondylitis. Findings and limits, study-wide: Eight highly homologous variants made up a TCR beta motif, and this motif appeared characteristic of ankylosing spondylitis blood.

TCRdb processed the 5' RACE reads anew with MiXCR; each CDR3 protein has one entry. The data hold fewer than 750,000 distinct CDR3 sequences, with 15% to 20% observed a single time. The CDR3 spans 15 residues. The germline V gene encodes CDR1 SGHTA and CDR2 FQGNSA. V dropped 5 bases and J dropped 6 bases, with 20 bases sitting between them. This clonotype was observed a few times. Antigen: not known. This clonotype was obtained from a male donor with ankylosing spondylitis. This sequence joins TRBV7-2 and TRBJ2-7, with D maybe TRBD2 (6 bases). The sequencing input was blood, either unsorted or a sorted T cell fraction (not recorded which). Here the CDR3 reads CASSRDGVPGVEQYF. Here the CDR3 DNA reads TGTGCCAGCAGCAGAGACGGTGTCCCGGGAGTCGAGCAGTACTTC. Supplemented by reference TRBV7-2 and TRBJ2-7, the full variable domain reads GAGVSQSPSNKVTEKGKDVELRCDPISGHTALYWYRQSLGQGLEFLIYFQGNSAPDKSGLPSDRFSAERTGGSVSTLTIQRTQQEDSAVYLCASSRDGVPGVEQYFGPGTRLTVT.